This entry is about one T cell receptor (beta chain). The antigen is undetermined. Trimming stripped 3 bases from V and 5 bases from J, with 16 bases between. Germline assignment: CDR1 MGHDK and CDR2 SYGVNS. This CDR3 is 15 amino acids long. A second PCR of roughly 7 to 11 cycles used a sample-barcoded 5' primer and a J-beta primer mix. Every cDNA molecule carried a tag from a template-switch adaptor bearing 12 random nucleotides. Each CDR3 protein is one row after TCRdb ran MiXCR on the 5' RACE reads. Of approximately 2,000,000 distinct CDR3 sequences listed, about two fifths are singletons. This sample was included in a study of blood T cells in healthy people across ages. General study points: The long-lived group displayed more naive CD4+ cells, plus higher diversity, than the aged donors did. The CMV status of each donor remained undetermined, and this could have confounded shifts in expanded clonotypes.

Specimen: blood. The clonotype was recovered from a human donor in good health. The chain uses TRBV25-1 and TRBJ2-5, with D possibly matching TRBD1 (5 bases). CDR3 region: CASSDIRALGETQYF. CDR3 coding DNA: TGTGCCAGCAGTGATATCAGGGCTCTTGGGGAGACCCAGTACTTC.